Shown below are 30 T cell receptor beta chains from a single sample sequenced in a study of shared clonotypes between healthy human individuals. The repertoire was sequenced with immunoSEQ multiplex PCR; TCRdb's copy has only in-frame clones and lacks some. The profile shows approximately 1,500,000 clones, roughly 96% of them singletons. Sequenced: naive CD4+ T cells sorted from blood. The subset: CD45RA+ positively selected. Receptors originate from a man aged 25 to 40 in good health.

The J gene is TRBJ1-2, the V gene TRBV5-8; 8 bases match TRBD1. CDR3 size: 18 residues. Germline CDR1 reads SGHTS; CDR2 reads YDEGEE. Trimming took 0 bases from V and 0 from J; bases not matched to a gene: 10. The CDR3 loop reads CASSLGDRRSPTNYGYTF. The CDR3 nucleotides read TGTGCCAGCAGCTTGGGGGACAGGCGAAGCCCCACTAACTATGGCTACACCTTC.

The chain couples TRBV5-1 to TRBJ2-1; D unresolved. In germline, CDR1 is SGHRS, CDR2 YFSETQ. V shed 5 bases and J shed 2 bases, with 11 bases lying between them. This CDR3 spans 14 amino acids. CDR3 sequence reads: CASRWSNPYNEQFF. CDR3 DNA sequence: TGCGCCAGCAGATGGAGTAATCCCTACAATGAGCAGTTCTTC.

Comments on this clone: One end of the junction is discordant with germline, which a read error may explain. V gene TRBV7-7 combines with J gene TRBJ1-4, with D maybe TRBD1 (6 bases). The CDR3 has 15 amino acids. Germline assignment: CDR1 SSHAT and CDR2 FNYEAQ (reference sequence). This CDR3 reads CASSLGRGPGEKLFF. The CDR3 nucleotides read TGTGCTAGCAGCTTAGGTCGGGGGCCAGGTGAAAAACTGTTTTTT.

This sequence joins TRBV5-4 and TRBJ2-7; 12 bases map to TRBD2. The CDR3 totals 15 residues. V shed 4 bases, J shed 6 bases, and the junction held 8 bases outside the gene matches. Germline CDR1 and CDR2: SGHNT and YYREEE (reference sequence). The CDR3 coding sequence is TGTGCCAGCAGCCCGACTAGCGGGAGACCCCGCGAGCAGTACTTC. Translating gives CASSPTSGRPREQYF. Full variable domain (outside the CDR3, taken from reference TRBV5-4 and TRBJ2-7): ETGVTQSPTHLIKTRGQQVTLRCSSQSGHNTVSWYQQALGQGPQFIFQYYREEENGRGNFPPRFSGLQFPNYSSELNVNALELDDSALYLCASSPTSGRPREQYFGPGTRLTVT.

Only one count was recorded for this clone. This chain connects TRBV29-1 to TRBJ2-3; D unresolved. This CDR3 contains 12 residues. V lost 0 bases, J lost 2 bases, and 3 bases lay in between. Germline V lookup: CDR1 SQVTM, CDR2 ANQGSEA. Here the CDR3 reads CSVEDYTDTQYF. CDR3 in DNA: TGCAGCGTTGAAGATTACACAGATACGCAGTATTTT.

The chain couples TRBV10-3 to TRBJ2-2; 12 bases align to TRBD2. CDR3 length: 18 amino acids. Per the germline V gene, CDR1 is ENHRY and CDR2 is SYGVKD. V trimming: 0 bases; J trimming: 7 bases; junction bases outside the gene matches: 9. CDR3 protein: CAISESPSGRGSGGELFF. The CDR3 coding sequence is TGTGCCATCAGTGAGTCCCCTAGCGGGAGGGGAAGTGGCGGGGAGCTGTTTTTT.

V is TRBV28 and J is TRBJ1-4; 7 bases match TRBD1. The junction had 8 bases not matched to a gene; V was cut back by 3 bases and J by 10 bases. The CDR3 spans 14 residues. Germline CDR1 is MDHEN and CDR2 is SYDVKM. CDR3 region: CASSLRDRGGKLFF. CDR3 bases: TGTGCCAGCAGTTTGCGGGACAGAGGGGGAAAACTGTTTTTT. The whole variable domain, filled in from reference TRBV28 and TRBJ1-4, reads DVKVTQSSRYLVKRTGEKVFLECVQDMDHENMFWYRQDPGLGLRLIYFSYDVKMKEKGDIPEGYSVSREKKERFSLILESASTNQTSMYLCASSLRDRGGKLFFGSGTQLSVL.

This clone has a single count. CDR3 protein: CASSLGQGTTSTDTQYF. The CDR3 coding sequence is TGCGCCAGCAGCTTGGGTCAGGGGACCACTTCCACAGATACGCAGTATTTT. The genes are TRBV5-1 and TRBJ2-3; a possible D gene is TRBD1 (6 bases). CDR3 length: 17 residues. V lost 0 bases to trimming and J lost 2 bases, with 16 bases between them. CDR1 SGHRS and CDR2 YFSETQ come from the germline V gene.

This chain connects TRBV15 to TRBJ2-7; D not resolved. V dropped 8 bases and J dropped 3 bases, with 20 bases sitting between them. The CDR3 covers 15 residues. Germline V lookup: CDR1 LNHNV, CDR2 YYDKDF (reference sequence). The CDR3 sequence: CATADEGPDYYEQYF. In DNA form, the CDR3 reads TGTGCCACCGCCGACGAAGGTCCTGATTACTACGAGCAGTACTTC.

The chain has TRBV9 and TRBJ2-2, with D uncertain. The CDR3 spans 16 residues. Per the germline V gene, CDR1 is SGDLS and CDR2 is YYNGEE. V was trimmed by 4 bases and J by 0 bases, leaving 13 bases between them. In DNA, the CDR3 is TGTGCCAGCAGCCACCGACCGACTGCGAACACCGGGGAGCTGTTTTTT. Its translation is CASSHRPTANTGELFF.

CDR3 sequence reads: CASSPSAGLRTEAFF. In nucleotides, the CDR3 is TGTGCCAGCTCACCATCGGCAGGCCTGAGGACTGAAGCTTTCTTT. The rearrangement joins TRBV18 to TRBJ1-1; D is uncertain. Germline V lookup: CDR1 KGHSH, CDR2 LQKENI. Trimming pared 2 bases from V and 5 bases from J, leaving 15 bases between. The CDR3 is made up of 15 amino acids.

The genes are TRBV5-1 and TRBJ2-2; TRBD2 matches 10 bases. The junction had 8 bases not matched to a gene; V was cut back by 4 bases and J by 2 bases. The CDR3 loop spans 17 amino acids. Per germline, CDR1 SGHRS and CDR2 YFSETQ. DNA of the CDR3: TGCGCCAGCAGCGGGGGGCTAGCGGGAGTAAACACCGGGGAGCTGTTTTTT. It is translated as CASSGGLAGVNTGELFF.

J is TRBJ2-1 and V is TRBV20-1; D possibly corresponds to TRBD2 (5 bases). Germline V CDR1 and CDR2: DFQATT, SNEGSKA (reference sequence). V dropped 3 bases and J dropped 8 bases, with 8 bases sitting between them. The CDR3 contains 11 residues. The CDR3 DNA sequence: TGCAGTGCTAGTCGGGGAGATGAGCAGTTCTTC. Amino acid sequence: CSASRGDEQFF.

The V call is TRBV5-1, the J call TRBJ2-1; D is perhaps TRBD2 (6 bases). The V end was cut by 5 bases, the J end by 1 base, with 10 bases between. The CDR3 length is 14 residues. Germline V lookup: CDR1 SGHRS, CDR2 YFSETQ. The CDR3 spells CASRDGTSYNEQFF. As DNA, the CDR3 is TGCGCCAGCAGGGACGGGACTTCCTACAATGAGCAGTTCTTC. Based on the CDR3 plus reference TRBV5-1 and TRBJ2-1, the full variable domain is KAGVTQTPRYLIKTRGQQVTLSCSPISGHRSVSWYQQTPGQGLQFLFEYFSETQRNKGNFPGRFSGRQFSNSRSEMNVSTLELGDSALYLCASRDGTSYNEQFFGPGTRLTVL.

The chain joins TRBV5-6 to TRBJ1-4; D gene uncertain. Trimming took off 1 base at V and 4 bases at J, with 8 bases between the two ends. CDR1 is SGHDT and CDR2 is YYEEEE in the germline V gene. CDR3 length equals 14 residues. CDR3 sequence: CASSLWRVNEKLFF. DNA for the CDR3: TGTGCCAGCAGCTTGTGGAGAGTTAATGAAAAACTGTTTTTT.

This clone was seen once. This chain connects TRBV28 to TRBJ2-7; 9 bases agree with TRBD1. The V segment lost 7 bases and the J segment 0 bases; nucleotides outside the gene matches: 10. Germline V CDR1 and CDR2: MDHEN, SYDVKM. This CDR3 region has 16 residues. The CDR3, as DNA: TGTGCCAGCATTCCCCTGGGGACAGGGAACTCCTACGAGCAGTACTTC. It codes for CASIPLGTGNSYEQYF.

The CDR3, as DNA: TGCGCCAGCAGCCAAGGTTTGCGGGAGGCCGGGGAGCTGTTTTTT. Its translation: CASSQGLREAGELFF. The genes are TRBV4-3 and TRBJ2-2; 8 bases are shared with TRBD2. Unmatched junction bases numbered 4, after V lost 1 base and J lost 6 bases. There are 15 residues in the CDR3. CDR1 and CDR2 from the germline V gene are LGHNA and YSLEER.

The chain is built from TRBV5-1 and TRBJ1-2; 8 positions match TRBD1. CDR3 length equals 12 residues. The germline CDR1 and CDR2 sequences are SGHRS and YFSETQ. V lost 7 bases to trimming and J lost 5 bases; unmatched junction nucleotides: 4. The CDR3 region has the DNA TGCGCCAGCGGGGACAGGCTGTATGGCTACACCTTC. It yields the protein CASGDRLYGYTF.

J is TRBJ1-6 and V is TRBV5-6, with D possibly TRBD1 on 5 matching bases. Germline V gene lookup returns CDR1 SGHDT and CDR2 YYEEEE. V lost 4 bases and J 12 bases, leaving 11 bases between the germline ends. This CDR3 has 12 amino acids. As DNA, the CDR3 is TGTGCCAGCAGCCCAAAGGGGCAACCCCTCCACTTT. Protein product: CASSPKGQPLHF.

The CDR3 is CATRNSGSPNTGELFF. The CDR3 region has the DNA TGTGCCACACGGAATAGCGGTAGCCCGAACACCGGGGAGCTGTTTTTT. This rearrangement joins TRBV28 to TRBJ2-2; D may be TRBD2 (6 bases). The V end lost 10 bases, the J end lost 0 bases, and 18 bases lay between the germline ends. The CDR3 is made up of 16 amino acids. Germline V gene data show CDR1 as MDHEN and CDR2 as SYDVKM. The full variable domain, its missing parts supplied by reference TRBV28 and TRBJ2-2, is DVKVTQSSRYLVKRTGEKVFLECVQDMDHENMFWYRQDPGLGLRLIYFSYDVKMKEKGDIPEGYSVSREKKERFSLILESASTNQTSMYLCATRNSGSPNTGELFFGEGSRLTVL.

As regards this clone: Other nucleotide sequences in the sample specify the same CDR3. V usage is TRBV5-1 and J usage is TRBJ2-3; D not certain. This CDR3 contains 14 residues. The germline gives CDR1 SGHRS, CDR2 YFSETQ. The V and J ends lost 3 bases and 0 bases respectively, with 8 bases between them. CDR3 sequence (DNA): TGCGCCAGCAGCTCCCGTTCTAGCACAGATACGCAGTATTTT. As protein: CASSSRSSTDTQYF.

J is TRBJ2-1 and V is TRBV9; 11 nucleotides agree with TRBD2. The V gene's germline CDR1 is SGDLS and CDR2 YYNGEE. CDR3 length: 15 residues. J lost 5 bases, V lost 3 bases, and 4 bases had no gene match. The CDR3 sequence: CASSAGTSGNNEQFF. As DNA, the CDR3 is TGTGCCAGCAGCGCCGGGACTAGCGGAAACAATGAGCAGTTCTTC.

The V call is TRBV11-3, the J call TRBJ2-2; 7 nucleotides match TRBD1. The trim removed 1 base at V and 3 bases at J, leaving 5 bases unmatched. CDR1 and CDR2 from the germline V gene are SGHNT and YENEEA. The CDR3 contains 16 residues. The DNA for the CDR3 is TGTGCCAGCAGCTTAGGGGGACAGACGTACACCGGGGAGCTGTTTTTT. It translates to CASSLGGQTYTGELFF.

For the CDR3, the DNA is TGTGCCAGTAGTATCGCCACTAGCGGGAGTTCCCCGAACACCGGGGAGCTGTTTTTT. Translated: CASSIATSGSSPNTGELFF. The chain recombines TRBV19 with TRBJ2-2, with 11 bases lining up with TRBD2. This CDR3 region has 19 residues. The junction had 9 bases not matched to a gene; V was cut back by 3 bases and J by 0 bases. Germline V gene lookup returns CDR1 LNHDA and CDR2 SQIVND (reference sequence). Drawing the rest from reference TRBV19 and TRBJ2-2, the complete variable domain is DGGITQSPKYLFRKEGQNVTLSCEQNLNHDAMYWYRQDPGQGLRLIYYSQIVNDFQKGDIAEGYSVSREKKESFPLTVTSAQKNPTAFYLCASSIATSGSSPNTGELFFGEGSRLTVL.

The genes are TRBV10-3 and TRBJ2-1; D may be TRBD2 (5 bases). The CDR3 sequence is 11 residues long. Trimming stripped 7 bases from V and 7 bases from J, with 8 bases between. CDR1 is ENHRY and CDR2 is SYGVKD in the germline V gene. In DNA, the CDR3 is TGTGCCATCAATACGGGGAATGAGCAGTTCTTC. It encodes CAINTGNEQFF.

In DNA, the CDR3 is TGCGCCAGCAGCCTACGGACAGGGAAGGATACGCAGTATTTT. It is translated as CASSLRTGKDTQYF. This sequence joins TRBV5-1 and TRBJ2-3, with 8 bases identical to TRBD1. After removal of 4 bases from V and 6 bases from J, the junction contained 7 bases not matched to a gene. Looked up from germline, CDR1 is SGHRS and CDR2 is YFSETQ. CDR3 length: 14 residues.

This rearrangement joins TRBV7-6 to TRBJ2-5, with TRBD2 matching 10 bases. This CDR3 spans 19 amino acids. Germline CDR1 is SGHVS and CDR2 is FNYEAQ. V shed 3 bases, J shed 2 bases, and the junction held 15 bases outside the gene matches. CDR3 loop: CASSLGASGSGGYQETQYF. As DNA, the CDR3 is TGTGCCAGCAGCTTGGGGGCTAGCGGGAGCGGGGGCTATCAAGAGACCCAGTACTTC.

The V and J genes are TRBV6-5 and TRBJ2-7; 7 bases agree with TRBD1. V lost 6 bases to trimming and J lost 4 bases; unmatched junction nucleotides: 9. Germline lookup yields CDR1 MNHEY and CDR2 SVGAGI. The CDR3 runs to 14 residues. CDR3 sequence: CASRQPGQTYEQYF. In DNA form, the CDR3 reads TGTGCCAGCAGACAACCGGGACAGACATACGAGCAGTACTTC.

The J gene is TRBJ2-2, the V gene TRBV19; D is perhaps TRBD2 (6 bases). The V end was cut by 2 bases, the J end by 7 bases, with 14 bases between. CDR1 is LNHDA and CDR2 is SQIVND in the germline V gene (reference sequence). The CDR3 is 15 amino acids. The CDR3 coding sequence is TGTGCCAGTAGTATAAAGACTAGTTCTGTCGGGGAGCTGTTTTTT. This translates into CASSIKTSSVGELFF.

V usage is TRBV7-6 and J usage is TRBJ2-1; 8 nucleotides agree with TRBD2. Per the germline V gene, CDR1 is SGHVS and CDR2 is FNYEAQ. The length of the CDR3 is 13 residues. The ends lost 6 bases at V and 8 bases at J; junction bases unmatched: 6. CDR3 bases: TGTGCCAGCAGTTTTAGCGGGAAATATGAGCAGTTCTTC. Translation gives CASSFSGKYEQFF.